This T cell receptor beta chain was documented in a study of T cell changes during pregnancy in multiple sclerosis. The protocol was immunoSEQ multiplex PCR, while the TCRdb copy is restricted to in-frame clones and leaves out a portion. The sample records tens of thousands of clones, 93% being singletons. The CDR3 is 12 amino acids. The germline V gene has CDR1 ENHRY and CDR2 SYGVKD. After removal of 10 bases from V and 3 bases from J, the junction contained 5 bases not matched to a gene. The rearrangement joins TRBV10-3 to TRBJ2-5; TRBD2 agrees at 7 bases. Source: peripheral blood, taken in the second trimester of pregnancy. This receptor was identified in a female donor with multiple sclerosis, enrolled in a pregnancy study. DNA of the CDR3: TGTGCCACCCGACGGGAGGAAGAGACCCAGTACTTC. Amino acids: CATRREEETQYF.